The next 10 T cell receptor beta chains were all read from a single sample in a study of graft-versus-host responses after intestinal transplantation. For these TCRs, the target antigens are not known. Sequencing was performed with immunoSEQ multiplex PCR; in TCRdb, only in-frame clones are kept and a portion is missing. The sample has about 47,000 clones, approximately 95% seen once. The starting material was unstimulated CD8+ T cells sorted from spleen or lymph node cells, obtained before transplant. These receptors originate from a human donor who was the organ donor for an intestinal transplant.

This clone was recorded only once. This chain connects TRBV28 to TRBJ1-6; D is undetermined. The CDR3 totals 13 residues. Germline V CDR1 and CDR2: MDHEN, SYDVKM. V was trimmed by 3 bases and J by 4 bases, leaving 4 bases between them. The CDR3 coding sequence is TGTGCCAGCAGTTTTCGGTATAATTCACCCCTCCACTTT. Amino acid sequence: CASSFRYNSPLHF.

The V gene is TRBV4-2, the J gene TRBJ2-3; 7 bases match TRBD2. CDR3 length: 15 residues. The germline V gene encodes CDR1 LGHNA and CDR2 YNFKEQ. V trimming: 4 bases; J trimming: 1 base; junction bases outside the gene matches: 5. The DNA of the CDR3 is TGTGCCAGCAGCCCCTTGGCGGGGGGCACAGATACGCAGTATTTT. Encoded protein: CASSPLAGGTDTQYF.

This chain connects TRBV6-5 to TRBJ2-7, with 9 bases lining up with TRBD1. The CDR3 consists of 15 residues. The V and J ends lost 0 bases and 4 bases, in that order; junction bases with no gene match: 4. The germline V gene encodes CDR1 MNHEY and CDR2 SVGAGI. This CDR3 reads CASSYSRTGDYEQYF. In DNA, the CDR3 is TGTGCCAGCAGTTACTCTCGGACAGGGGATTACGAGCAGTACTTC.

The chain employs TRBV6-1 and TRBJ2-5; 7 bases match TRBD1. The J call may be in error: the DNA end matches TRBJ2-7 better. Germline V CDR1 and CDR2: MNHNS, SASEGT. The CDR3 contains 14 residues. The CDR3 loop is CASSSDRDLYEQYF. CDR3 bases: TGTGCCAGCAGTTCCGACAGGGACCTCTACGAGCAGTACTTC.

The chain links TRBV9 to TRBJ2-3; TRBD1 agrees at 7 bases. The germline CDR1 and CDR2 sequences are SGDLS and YYNGEE. The CDR3 has 14 amino acids. J gave up 1 base and V 5 bases, and 4 bases lay outside the gene matches. The CDR3 DNA reads as TGTGCCAGCAGTGGGACAGCAGGCACAGATACGCAGTATTTT. As protein: CASSGTAGTDTQYF.

J is TRBJ1-5 and V is TRBV27; no reliable D call. Per the germline V gene, CDR1 is MNHEY and CDR2 is SMNVEV (reference sequence). The CDR3 consists of 14 residues. Trimming stripped 6 bases from V and 0 bases from J, with 9 bases between. CDR3 sequence reads: CASSPLGSNQPQHF. In DNA form, the CDR3 reads TGTGCCAGCAGCCCTTTGGGTAGCAATCAGCCCCAGCATTTT.

J is TRBJ2-7 and V is TRBV28; 9 bases are a match to TRBD2. Germline CDR1 MDHEN, CDR2 SYDVKM. This CDR3 spans 16 amino acids. Trimming took 11 bases from V and 3 from J; bases not matched to a gene: 17. The CDR3, as DNA: TGTGCCCGCGTCTCTGGGGCGGGGGGGCCGAGCTACGAGCAGTACTTC. It is translated as CARVSGAGGPSYEQYF.

This chain joins TRBV2 and TRBJ1-4; 8 bases are a match to TRBD1. The CDR3 totals 18 residues. Per the germline V gene, CDR1 is SNHLY and CDR2 is FYNNEI. V lost 4 bases to trimming and J lost 0 bases; unmatched junction nucleotides: 10. CDR3 region: CASSGGQAMVATNEKLFF. CDR3 bases: TGTGCCAGCAGTGGGGGACAGGCGATGGTCGCAACTAATGAAAAACTGTTTTTT. Complete variable domain (other parts from reference TRBV2 and TRBJ1-4): EPEVTQTPSHQVTQMGQEVILRCVPISNHLYFYWYRQILGQKVEFLVSFYNNEISEKSEIFDDQFSVERPDGSNFTLKIRSTKLEDSAMYFCASSGGQAMVATNEKLFFGSGTQLSVL.

The CDR3 spells CASSFSGTDTQYF. The CDR3, as DNA: TGTGCCAGCAGTTTCTCGGGAACAGATACGCAGTATTTT. This chain joins TRBV27 and TRBJ2-3; D might be TRBD2 (5 bases). V was pared by 3 bases and J by 3 bases, with 7 bases between. From germline, CDR1 is MNHEY and CDR2 SMNVEV (reference sequence). CDR3 length: 13 residues.

V gene TRBV27 combines with J gene TRBJ1-5; TRBD1 is a possible D gene (5 bases). V lost 8 bases and J 6 bases, leaving 20 bases between the germline ends. The CDR3 runs 15 residues. The germline gives CDR1 MNHEY, CDR2 SMNVEV (reference sequence). CDR3: CASSAGIPNRQPQHF. The CDR3 DNA follows: TGTGCCAGCTCTGCAGGGATACCGAATCGTCAGCCCCAGCATTTT.